There are many counts of the clone carrying this TCR beta chain. The antigen is undetermined. The data are from a study of regulatory T cells in long-lasting Graves disease. Study-wide results and caveats: Possibly, too few samples lowered accuracy.

Investigators prepared the TCR beta libraries by applying iRepertoire HTBI primers and Arm-PCR of CDR3 regions. In the authors' workflow: Some 57 TRBV and some 14 TRBJ segments were identified across samples. TCRdb ran MiXCR on the multiplex PCR reads and lists one entry per CDR3 protein. The V and J calls shown here were made by TCRdb, not taken from the authors' results. Of around 400,000 distinct CDR3 sequences detected, about 14% appear once; the ten largest clones hold about a fifth. Described time point: newly diagnosed GD, antithyroid drugs for less than 3 months. The TCR library was made from RNA that had been extracted from PBMCs in TRIzol. EDTA tubes held 7 to 9 milliliters of peripheral blood from each patient. The CDR3 is made up of 14 amino acids. Trimming left V 3 bases short and J 7 bases short, with 12 bases between.

The chain uses TRBV12-3 or TRBV12-4 and TRBJ1-4; the D gene is possibly TRBD1 (6 bases). The clonotype was recovered from a female donor with Graves disease. Material: peripheral blood mononuclear cells (PBMCs), obtained at new diagnosis, from a patient treated with antithyroid drugs. The CDR3 DNA sequence: TGTGCCAGCAGTTTTTCGGGGGCGCGTGAAAAACTGTTTTTT. Residues: CASSFSGAREKLFF.